This T cell receptor (beta chain) was profiled in a study of beta chain features in type 1 diabetes. A word on this clone: Its antigen is still unknown. Other nucleotide sequences from this sample produce the same CDR3.

CDR1 is SEHNR, CDR2 FQNEAQ, per germline (reference sequence). The V and J ends lost 1 base and 5 bases respectively, with 11 bases between them. The CDR3 runs to 14 residues. Isolated RNA was reverse transcribed in full, so expressed TCRB transcripts were sequenced. Measured with immunoSEQ multiplex PCR; TCRdb has only the in-frame clones, and not every one. The data hold 280,000 or so clones, with approximately 15% observed a single time. Overall study results and limits: Type 1 diabetes patients had moderately but significantly shorter TCRB CDR3s in all four CD4+ subsets. Type 1 diabetes patients showed fewer insertions and more deletions at VDJ junctions.

The chain has TRBV7-9 and TRBJ2-5, with D maybe TRBD1 (5 bases). The clonotype comes from a man younger than 30 with type 1 diabetes. The sample was naive CD4+ T cells from blood. CDR3 loop: CASSLVGRGETQYF. In DNA, the CDR3 is TGTGCCAGCAGCTTAGTAGGAAGGGGCGAGACCCAGTACTTC.